This TCR beta chain comes out of a study of ipilimumab plus nivolumab after autologous stem cell transplantation. Study-level information: A median of roughly 8 nivolumab and 4 to 6 ipilimumab doses were given.

Clones were read by immunoSEQ multiplex PCR, and TCRdb kept only the in-frame ones, dropping some. The repertoire holds 84,000 or so clones, with 83% as singletons. Patients got ipilimumab 1 mg/kg beginning 14 to 28 days post-transplant. Patients got 3 mg/kg IV nivolumab weeks 1, 4, 7, 10, then biweekly through week 26. Germline assignment: CDR1 SNHLY and CDR2 FYNNEI. Trimming took off 2 bases at V and 8 bases at J, with 9 bases between the two ends. The CDR3 contains 12 residues. The specimen comprised PBMCs, sampled in a trial of ipilimumab plus nivolumab as post-transplant consolidation. The chain recombines TRBV2 with TRBJ1-2; D gene unclear. The source is a male donor with diffuse large B-cell lymphoma. The CDR3 bases are TGTGCCAGCAGTGAAATGCGGGAAGGCTACACCTTC. It yields the protein CASSEMREGYTF.